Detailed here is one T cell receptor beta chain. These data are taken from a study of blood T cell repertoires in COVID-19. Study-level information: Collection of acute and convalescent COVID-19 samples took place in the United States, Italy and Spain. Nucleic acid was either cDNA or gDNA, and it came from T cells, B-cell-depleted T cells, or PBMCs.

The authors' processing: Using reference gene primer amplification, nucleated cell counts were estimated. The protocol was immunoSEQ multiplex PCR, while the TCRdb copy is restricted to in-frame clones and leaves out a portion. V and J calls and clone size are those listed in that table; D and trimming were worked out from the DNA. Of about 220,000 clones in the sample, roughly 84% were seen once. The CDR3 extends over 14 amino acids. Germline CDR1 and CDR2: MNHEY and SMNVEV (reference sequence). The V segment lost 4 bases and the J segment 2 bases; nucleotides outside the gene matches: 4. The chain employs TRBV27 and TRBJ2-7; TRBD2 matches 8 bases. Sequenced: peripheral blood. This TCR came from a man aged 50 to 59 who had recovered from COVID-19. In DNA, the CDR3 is TGTGCCAGCAGTTCCCCACTAGCGGCCTACGAGCAGTACTTC. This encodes CASSSPLAAYEQYF.